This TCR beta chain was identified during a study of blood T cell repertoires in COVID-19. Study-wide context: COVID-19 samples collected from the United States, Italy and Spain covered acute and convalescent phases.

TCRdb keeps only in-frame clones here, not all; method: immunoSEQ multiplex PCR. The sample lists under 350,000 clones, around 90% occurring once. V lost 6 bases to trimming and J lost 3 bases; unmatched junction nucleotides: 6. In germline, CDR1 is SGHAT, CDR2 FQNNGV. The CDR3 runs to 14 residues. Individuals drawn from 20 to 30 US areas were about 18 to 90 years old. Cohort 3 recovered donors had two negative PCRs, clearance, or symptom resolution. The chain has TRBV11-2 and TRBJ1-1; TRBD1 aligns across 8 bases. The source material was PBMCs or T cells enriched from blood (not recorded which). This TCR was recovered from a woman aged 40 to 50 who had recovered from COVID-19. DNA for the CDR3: TGTGCCAGCAGTTACCGACAGGGGTACACTGAAGCTTTCTTT. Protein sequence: CASSYRQGYTEAFF. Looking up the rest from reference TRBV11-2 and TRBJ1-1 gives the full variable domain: EAGVAQSPRYKIIEKRQSVAFWCNPISGHATLYWYQQILGQGPKLLIQFQNNGVVDDSQLPKDRFSAERLKGVDSTLKIQPAKLEDSAVYLCASSYRQGYTEAFFGQGTRLTVV.